These 8 T cell receptor beta chains originate from one sample sequenced in a study of T cells after yellow fever vaccination. TCRdb used MiXCR to reprocess the 5' RACE reads, holding one entry per CDR3 protein. The sample has hundreds of thousands of distinct CDR3 sequences, roughly 12% seen once. Sample: PBMCs, taken on the day of the yellow fever booster vaccination. The receptors stem from a young man who received the YFV17D yellow fever vaccine.

A few counts support this clonotype. This rearrangement joins TRBV30 to TRBJ1-1; 7 bases match TRBD1. CDR1 and CDR2 from the germline V gene are GTSNPN and SVGIG (reference sequence). The V gene end was trimmed by 2 bases and the J gene end by 4 bases; junction bases not matched to a gene: 10. This CDR3 is 15 amino acids long. The CDR3 loop is CAWSIPGGRSTEAFF. CDR3 in DNA: TGTGCCTGGAGTATACCAGGGGGAAGGAGCACTGAAGCTTTCTTT.

The sample holds many counts of this clonotype. The rearrangement joins TRBV25-1 to TRBJ2-1; 14 bases are a match to TRBD2. CDR3 length equals 14 residues. Germline lookup yields CDR1 MGHDK and CDR2 SYGVNS. The V and J ends lost 9 bases and 7 bases, in that order; junction bases with no gene match: 5. The CDR3 loop is CARTGTSGSNEQFF. The DNA for the CDR3 is TGTGCCAGAACCGGGACTAGCGGGAGTAATGAGCAGTTCTTC.

This chain links TRBV2 with TRBJ2-1; D ambiguous. Trimming took 4 bases from V and 10 from J, leaving 8 bases between them. The CDR3 sequence is 11 residues long. Germline lookup yields CDR1 SNHLY and CDR2 FYNNEI. This CDR3 is CASSAVSEQFF. CDR3 sequence (DNA): TGTGCCAGCAGTGCGGTGTCCGAGCAGTTCTTC. The full variable domain, completed using reference TRBV2 and TRBJ2-1, is EPEVTQTPSHQVTQMGQEVILRCVPISNHLYFYWYRQILGQKVEFLVSFYNNEISEKSEIFDDQFSVERPDGSNFTLKIRSTKLEDSAMYFCASSAVSEQFFGPGTRLTVL.

V is TRBV5-1 and J is TRBJ1-1; 9 nucleotides align to TRBD1. V was pared by 0 bases and J by 4 bases, with 4 bases of the junction left unmatched. Germline loops: CDR1 SGHRS, CDR2 YFSETQ. The CDR3 is 15 residues long. The CDR3 loop reads CASSLAQGAGTEAFF. The CDR3 DNA follows: TGCGCCAGCAGCTTGGCACAGGGGGCTGGCACTGAAGCTTTCTTT.

The chain joins TRBV20-1 to TRBJ2-2, with TRBD2 matching over 7 bases. Germline V gene lookup returns CDR1 DFQATT and CDR2 SNEGSKA (reference sequence). This CDR3 contains 15 residues. The V gene end was trimmed by 6 bases and the J gene end by 0 bases; junction bases not matched to a gene: 7. The CDR3: CSANTAGSNTGELFF. CDR3 in DNA: TGCAGTGCCAACACAGCGGGATCGAACACCGGGGAGCTGTTTTTT.

The chain combines TRBV6-2 or TRBV6-3 with TRBJ2-7; no clear D gene. The V end was cut by 8 bases, the J end by 9 bases, with 14 bases between. The CDR3 sequence is 11 residues long. Germline CDR1 is MNHEY and CDR2 is SVGEGT. This chain's CDR3 is CASGGISTQYF. CDR3 DNA: TGTGCCAGCGGTGGAATTAGTACGCAGTACTTC.

The rearrangement joins TRBV11-2 to TRBJ1-5; no clear D. This CDR3 contains 13 residues. CDR1 and CDR2 from the germline V gene are SGHAT and FQNNGV. V lost 0 bases, J lost 7 bases, and 7 bases lay in between. The CDR3 DNA follows: TGTGCCAGCAGCTTAGAGGTCGCACAGCCCCAGCATTTT. This sequence encodes CASSLEVAQPQHF.

In this sample, this clonotype turned up a few times. This chain connects TRBV7-2 to TRBJ2-1; tentatively, D is TRBD2 (6 bases). V was shortened by 7 bases and J by 6 bases, with 25 bases between the two germline ends. The CDR3 spans 17 residues. CDR1 SGHTA and CDR2 FQGNSA come from the germline V gene. CDR3 loop: CASTLGPYGSPGNEQFF. The CDR3 DNA reads TGTGCCAGCACATTAGGCCCTTACGGGAGTCCGGGCAATGAGCAGTTCTTC.